This T cell receptor (beta chain) was sequenced in a study of cytomegalovirus exposure and HLA in healthy donors. The CDR3 is 15 amino acids. Germline lookup yields CDR1 SGHRS and CDR2 YFSETQ. Trimming cost V 0 bases and J 0 bases, with 8 bases left between them. Primers for the PCR totalled 60 Vbeta and 13 Jbeta. Generated by immunoSEQ multiplex PCR, the TCRdb table keeps only in-frame clones and is missing some. This sample yields some 190,000 clones, of which approximately 87% are seen a single time; over 1% belongs to the top ten. About this clone: The same CDR3 also results from other DNA sequences found in this sample.

The chain carries TRBV5-1 and TRBJ2-3; D unresolved. What was sequenced was PBMCs. This receptor was obtained from a man aged 25-45 years in good health and CMV-seronegative. Here the CDR3 reads CASSLEQPSTDTQYF. The CDR3 nucleotides read TGCGCCAGCAGCTTGGAACAGCCTAGCACAGATACGCAGTATTTT. The whole variable domain, filled in from reference TRBV5-1 and TRBJ2-3, reads KAGVTQTPRYLIKTRGQQVTLSCSPISGHRSVSWYQQTPGQGLQFLFEYFSETQRNKGNFPGRFSGRQFSNSRSEMNVSTLELGDSALYLCASSLEQPSTDTQYFGPGTRLTVL.